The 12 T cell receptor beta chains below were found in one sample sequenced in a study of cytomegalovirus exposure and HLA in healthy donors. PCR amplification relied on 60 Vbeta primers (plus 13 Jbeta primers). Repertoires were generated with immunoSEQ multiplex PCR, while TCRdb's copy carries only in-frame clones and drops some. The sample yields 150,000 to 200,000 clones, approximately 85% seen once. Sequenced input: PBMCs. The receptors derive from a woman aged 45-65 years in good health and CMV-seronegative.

In nucleotides, the CDR3 is TGTGCCAGCAGCTTAGCCCGAGGGACAGGGGGCGGTGAAGCTTTCTTT. It yields the protein CASSLARGTGGGEAFF. The V gene is TRBV11-2, the J gene TRBJ1-1; 12 positions match TRBD1. J was trimmed by 7 bases and V by 1 base; bases with no gene match: 7. The CDR3 runs 16 residues. Per germline, CDR1 SGHAT and CDR2 FQNNGV.

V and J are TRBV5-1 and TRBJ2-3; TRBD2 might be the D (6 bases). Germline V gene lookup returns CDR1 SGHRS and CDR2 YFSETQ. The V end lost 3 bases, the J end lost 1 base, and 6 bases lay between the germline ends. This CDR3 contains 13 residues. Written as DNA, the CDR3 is TGCGCCAGCAGCTCGGGGGGCACAGATACGCAGTATTTT. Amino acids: CASSSGGTDTQYF. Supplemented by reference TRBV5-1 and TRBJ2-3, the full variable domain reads KAGVTQTPRYLIKTRGQQVTLSCSPISGHRSVSWYQQTPGQGLQFLFEYFSETQRNKGNFPGRFSGRQFSNSRSEMNVSTLELGDSALYLCASSSGGTDTQYFGPGTRLTVL.

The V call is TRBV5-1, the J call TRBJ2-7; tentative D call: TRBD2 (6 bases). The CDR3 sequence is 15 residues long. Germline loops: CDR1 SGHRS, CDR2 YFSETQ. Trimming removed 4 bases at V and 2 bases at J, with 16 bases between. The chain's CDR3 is CASSKGGRGTYEQYF. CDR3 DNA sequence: TGCGCCAGCAGCAAAGGAGGCCGGGGGACCTACGAGCAGTACTTC.

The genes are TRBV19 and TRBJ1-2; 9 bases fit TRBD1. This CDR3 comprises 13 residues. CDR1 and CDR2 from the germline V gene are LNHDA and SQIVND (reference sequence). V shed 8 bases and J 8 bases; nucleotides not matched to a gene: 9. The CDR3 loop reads CASRDRALKGYTF. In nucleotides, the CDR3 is TGTGCCAGTCGGGACAGGGCATTGAAAGGCTACACCTTC. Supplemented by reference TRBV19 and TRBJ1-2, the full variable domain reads DGGITQSPKYLFRKEGQNVTLSCEQNLNHDAMYWYRQDPGQGLRLIYYSQIVNDFQKGDIAEGYSVSREKKESFPLTVTSAQKNPTAFYLCASRDRALKGYTFGSGTRLTVV.

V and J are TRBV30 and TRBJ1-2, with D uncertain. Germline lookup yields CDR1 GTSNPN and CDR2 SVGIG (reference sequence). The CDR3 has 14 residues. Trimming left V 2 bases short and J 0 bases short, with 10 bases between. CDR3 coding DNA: TGTGCCTGGAGTTTGAGCAGGACTAACTATGGCTACACCTTC. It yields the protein CAWSLSRTNYGYTF.

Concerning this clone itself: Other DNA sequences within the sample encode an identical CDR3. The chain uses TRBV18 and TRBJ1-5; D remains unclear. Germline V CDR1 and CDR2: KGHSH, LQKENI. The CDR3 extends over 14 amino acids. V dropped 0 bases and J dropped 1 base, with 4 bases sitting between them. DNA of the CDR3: TGTGCCAGCTCACCACCTGGCAGCAATCAGCCCCAGCATTTT. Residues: CASSPPGSNQPQHF.

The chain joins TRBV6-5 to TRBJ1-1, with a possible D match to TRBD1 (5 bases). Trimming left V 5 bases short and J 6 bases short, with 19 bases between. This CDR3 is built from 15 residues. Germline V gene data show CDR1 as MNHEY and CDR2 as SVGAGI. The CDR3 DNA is TGTGCCAGCAGTACCCTCCAGGGAAGTCGTCCTGAAGCTTTCTTT. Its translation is CASSTLQGSRPEAFF.

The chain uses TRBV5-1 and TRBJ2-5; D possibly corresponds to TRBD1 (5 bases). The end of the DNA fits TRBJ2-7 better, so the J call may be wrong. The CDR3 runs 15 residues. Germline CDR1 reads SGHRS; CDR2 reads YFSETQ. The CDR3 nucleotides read TGCGCCAGCAGCTCCACTCAGGGTTTGGCCTACGAGCAGTACTTC. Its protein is CASSSTQGLAYEQYF.

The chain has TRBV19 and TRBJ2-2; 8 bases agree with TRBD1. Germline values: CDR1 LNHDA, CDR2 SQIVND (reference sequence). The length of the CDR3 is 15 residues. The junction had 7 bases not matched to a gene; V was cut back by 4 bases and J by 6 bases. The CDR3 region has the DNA TGTGCCAGTAGTACGACGGAGACAGGGGCCGGGGAGCTGTTTTTT. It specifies CASSTTETGAGELFF.

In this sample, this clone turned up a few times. This CDR3 reads CASSLGARGEYEQYF. The CDR3 coding sequence is TGTGCCAGCAGCTTAGGGGCCAGGGGTGAATACGAGCAGTACTTC. The V gene is TRBV13, the J gene TRBJ2-7, with D possibly matching TRBD1 (6 bases). The germline CDR1 and CDR2 sequences are PRHDT and FYEKMQ (reference sequence). The V gene lost 0 bases and the J gene lost 4 bases, with 13 bases spanning the gap. CDR3 length: 15 residues.

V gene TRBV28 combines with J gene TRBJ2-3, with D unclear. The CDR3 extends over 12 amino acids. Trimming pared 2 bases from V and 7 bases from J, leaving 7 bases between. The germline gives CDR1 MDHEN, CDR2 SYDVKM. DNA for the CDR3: TGTGCCAGCAGTTTAACTCTTAATACGCAGTATTTT. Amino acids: CASSLTLNTQYF.

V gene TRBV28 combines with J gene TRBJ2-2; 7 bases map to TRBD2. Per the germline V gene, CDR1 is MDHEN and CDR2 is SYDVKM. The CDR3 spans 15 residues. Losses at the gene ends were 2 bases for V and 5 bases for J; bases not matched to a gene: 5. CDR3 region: CASSLGGSSTGELFF. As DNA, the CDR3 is TGTGCCAGCAGTTTAGGCGGGAGTAGTACCGGGGAGCTGTTTTTT.